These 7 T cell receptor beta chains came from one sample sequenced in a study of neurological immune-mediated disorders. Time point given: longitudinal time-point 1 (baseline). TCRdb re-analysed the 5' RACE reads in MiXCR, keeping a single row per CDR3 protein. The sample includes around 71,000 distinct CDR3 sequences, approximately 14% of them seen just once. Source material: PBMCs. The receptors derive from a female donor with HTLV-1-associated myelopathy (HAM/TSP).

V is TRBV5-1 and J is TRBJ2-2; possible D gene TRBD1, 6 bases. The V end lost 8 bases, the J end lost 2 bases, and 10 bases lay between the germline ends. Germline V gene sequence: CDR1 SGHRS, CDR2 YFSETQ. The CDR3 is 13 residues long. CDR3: CASSGDNTGELFF. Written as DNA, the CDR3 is TGCGCCAGTTCAGGGGATAACACCGGGGAGCTGTTTTTT.

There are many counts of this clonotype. CDR3 nucleotide sequence: TGTGCCATCAGCCCCCAGGGCTATAATTCACCCCTCCACTTT. It translates to CAISPQGYNSPLHF. The V gene is TRBV10-3, the J gene TRBJ1-6, with a weak D call TRBD1 (5 bases). This CDR3 has 14 amino acids. Per the germline V gene, CDR1 is ENHRY and CDR2 is SYGVKD. V lost 6 bases, J lost 3 bases, and 9 bases lay in between.

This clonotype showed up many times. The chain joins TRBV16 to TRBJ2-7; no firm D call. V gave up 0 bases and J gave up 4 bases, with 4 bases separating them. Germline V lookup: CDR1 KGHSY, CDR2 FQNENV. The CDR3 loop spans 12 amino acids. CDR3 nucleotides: TGTGCCAGCAGCCAATCCCCTTACGAGCAGTACTTC. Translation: CASSQSPYEQYF.

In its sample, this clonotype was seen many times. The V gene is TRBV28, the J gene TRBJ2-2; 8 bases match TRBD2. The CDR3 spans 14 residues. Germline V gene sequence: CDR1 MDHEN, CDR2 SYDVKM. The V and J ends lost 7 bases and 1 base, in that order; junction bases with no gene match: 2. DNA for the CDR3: TGTGCCAGCACGACTAGCGTGAACACCGGGGAGCTGTTTTTT. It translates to CASTTSVNTGELFF.

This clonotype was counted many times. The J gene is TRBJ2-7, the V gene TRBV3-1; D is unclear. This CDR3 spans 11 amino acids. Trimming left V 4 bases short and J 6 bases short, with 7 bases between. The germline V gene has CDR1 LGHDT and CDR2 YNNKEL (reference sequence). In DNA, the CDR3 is TGTGCCAGCAGCCTTAGGTCCGAGCAGTACTTC. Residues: CASSLRSEQYF.

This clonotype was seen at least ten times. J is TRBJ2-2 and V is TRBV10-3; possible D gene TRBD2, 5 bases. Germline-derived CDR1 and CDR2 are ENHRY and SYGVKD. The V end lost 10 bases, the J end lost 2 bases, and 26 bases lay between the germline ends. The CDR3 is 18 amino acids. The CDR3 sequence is CATQPPEGTRPNTGELFF. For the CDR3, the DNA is TGTGCCACCCAACCGCCTGAGGGCACAAGACCTAACACCGGGGAGCTGTTTTTT.

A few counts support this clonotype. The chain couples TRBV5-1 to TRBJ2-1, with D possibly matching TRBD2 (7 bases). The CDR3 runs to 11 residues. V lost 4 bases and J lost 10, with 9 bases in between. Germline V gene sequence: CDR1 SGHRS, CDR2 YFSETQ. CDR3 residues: CASSTGGEQFF. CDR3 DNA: TGCGCCAGCAGCACGGGGGGCGAGCAGTTCTTC.